This T cell receptor (beta chain) was documented in a study of blood T cell repertoires in COVID-19. Source study methods: Estimates of nucleated cell counts were drawn from the amplification of reference gene primers. The data were produced by immunoSEQ multiplex PCR, yet TCRdb's version contains in-frame clones alone and is incomplete. That table is the source of V, J and clone size, and D and trimming were worked out from the DNA. The table records over 40,000 clones, approximately 86% of them present only once. The receptor's source is a woman of 80 years or more with acute or convalescent COVID-19. The sequenced material came from peripheral blood.

The CDR3 reads CASSPILKRGAYF. CDR3 nucleotides: TGTGCCAGCAGCCCCATCCTAAAACGGGGTGCGTACTTC. The rearrangement links TRBV14 to TRBJ2-7, with D maybe TRBD2 (5 bases). The length of the CDR3 is 13 residues. Looked up from germline, CDR1 is SGHDN and CDR2 is FVKESK. Between the trimmed V and J ends, which lost 4 bases and 12 bases, there was a span of 19 bases.